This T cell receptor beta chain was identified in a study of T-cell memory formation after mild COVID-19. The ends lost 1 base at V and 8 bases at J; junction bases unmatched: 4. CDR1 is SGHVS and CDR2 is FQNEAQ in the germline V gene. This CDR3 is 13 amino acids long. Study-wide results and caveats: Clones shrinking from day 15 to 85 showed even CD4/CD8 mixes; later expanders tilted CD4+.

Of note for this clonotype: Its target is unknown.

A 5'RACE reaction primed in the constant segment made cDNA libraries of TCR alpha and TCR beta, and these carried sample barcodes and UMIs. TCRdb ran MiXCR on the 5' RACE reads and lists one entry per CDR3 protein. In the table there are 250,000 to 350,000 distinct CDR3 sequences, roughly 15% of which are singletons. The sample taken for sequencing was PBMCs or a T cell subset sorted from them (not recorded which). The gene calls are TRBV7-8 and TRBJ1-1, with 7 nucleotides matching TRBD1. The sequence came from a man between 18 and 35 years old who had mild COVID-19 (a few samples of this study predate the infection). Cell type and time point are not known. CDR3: CASSLVTQGEAFF. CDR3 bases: TGTGCCAGCAGCTTAGTCACACAGGGGGAAGCTTTCTTT.